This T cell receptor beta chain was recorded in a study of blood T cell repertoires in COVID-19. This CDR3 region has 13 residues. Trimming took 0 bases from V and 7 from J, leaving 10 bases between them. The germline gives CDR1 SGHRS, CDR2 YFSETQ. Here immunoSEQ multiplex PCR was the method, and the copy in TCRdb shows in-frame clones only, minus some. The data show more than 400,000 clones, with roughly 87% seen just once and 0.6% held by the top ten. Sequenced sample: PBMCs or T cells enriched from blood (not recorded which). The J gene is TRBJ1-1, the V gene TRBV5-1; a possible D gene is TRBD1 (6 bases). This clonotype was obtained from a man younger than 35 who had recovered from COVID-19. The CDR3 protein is CASSLDSGDEAFF. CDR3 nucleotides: TGCGCCAGCAGCTTGGATTCAGGGGATGAAGCTTTCTTT.